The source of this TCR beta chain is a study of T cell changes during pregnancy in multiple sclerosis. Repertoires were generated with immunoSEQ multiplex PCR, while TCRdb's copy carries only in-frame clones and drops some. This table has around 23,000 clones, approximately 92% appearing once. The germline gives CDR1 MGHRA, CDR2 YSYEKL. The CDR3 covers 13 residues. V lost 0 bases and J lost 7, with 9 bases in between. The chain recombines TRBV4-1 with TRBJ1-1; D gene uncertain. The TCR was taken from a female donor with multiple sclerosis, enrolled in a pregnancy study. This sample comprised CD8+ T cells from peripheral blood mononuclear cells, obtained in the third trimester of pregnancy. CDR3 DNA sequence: TGCGCCAGCAGCCAAGAGGCAGGCTATGAAGCTTTCTTT. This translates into CASSQEAGYEAFF.